The clone carrying this T cell receptor beta chain was observed a few times. Its antigen is not identified. Semi-nested PCR with Nested Universal Primer A followed constant-region reverse priming of full-length variable regions. TCRdb reprocessed the 5' RACE reads with MiXCR, giving one entry per CDR3 protein. The sample records under 65,000 distinct CDR3 sequences, less than 25% being singletons. This CDR3 comprises 16 residues. Trimming cost V 3 bases and J 1 base; bases outside gene matches: 9. Germline-derived CDR1 and CDR2 are DFQATT and SNEGSKA (reference sequence). The sorted Tregs were CD4+CD25+CD127-/low cells. The study, taken as a whole, reports: Tumor Treg TCRs overlapped most with tumor naive CD4+ cells.

The receptor's source is a female donor with breast cancer. The rearrangement uses TRBV20-1 and TRBJ2-3; TRBD2 aligns across 8 bases. Sequenced sample: tumor-infiltrating Tregs sorted from the breast tumor. CDR3 in amino acids: CSASGNSGKGTDTQYF. The CDR3 bases are TGCAGTGCTAGTGGGAATAGCGGGAAGGGCACAGATACGCAGTATTTT.